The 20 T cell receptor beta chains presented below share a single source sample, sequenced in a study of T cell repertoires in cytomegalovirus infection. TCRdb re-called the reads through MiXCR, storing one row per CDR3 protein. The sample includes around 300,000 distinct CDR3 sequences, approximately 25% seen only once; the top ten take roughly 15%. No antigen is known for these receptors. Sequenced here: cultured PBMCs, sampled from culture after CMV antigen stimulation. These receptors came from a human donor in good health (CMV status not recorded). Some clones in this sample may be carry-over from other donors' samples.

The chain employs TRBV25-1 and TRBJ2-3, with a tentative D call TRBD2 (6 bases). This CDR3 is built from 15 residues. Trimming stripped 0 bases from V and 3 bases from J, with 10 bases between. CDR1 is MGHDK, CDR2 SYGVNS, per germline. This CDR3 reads CASSEYERGTDTQYF. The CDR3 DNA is TGTGCCAGCAGTGAATACGAACGGGGGACAGATACGCAGTATTTT. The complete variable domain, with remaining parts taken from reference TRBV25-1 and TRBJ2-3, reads EADIYQTPRYLVIGTGKKITLECSQTMGHDKMYWYQQDPGMELHLIHYSYGVNSTEKGDLSSESTVSRIRTEHFPLTLESARPSHTSQYLCASSEYERGTDTQYFGPGTRLTVL.

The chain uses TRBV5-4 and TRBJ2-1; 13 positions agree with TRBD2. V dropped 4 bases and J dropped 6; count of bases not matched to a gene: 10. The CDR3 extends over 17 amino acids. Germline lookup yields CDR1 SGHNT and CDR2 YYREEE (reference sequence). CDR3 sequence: CASSGTSGRAETNEQFF. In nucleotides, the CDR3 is TGTGCCAGCAGCGGCACTAGCGGGAGGGCCGAGACCAATGAGCAGTTCTTC. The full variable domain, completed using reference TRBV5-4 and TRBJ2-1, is ETGVTQSPTHLIKTRGQQVTLRCSSQSGHNTVSWYQQALGQGPQFIFQYYREEENGRGNFPPRFSGLQFPNYSSELNVNALELDDSALYLCASSGTSGRAETNEQFFGPGTRLTVL.

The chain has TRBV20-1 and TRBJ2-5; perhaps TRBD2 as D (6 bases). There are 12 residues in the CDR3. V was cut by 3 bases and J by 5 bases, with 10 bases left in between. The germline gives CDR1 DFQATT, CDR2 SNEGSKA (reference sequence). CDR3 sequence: CSARTGGETQYF. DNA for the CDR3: TGCAGTGCTAGGACCGGGGGTGAGACCCAGTACTTC.

CDR3 DNA: TGCGCCAGCAGTCAAAGAGAAGGGCGGGAGAGGTGCGAGCAGTACGTC. Protein product: CASSQREGRERCEQYV. The chain recombines TRBV23-1 with TRBJ2-7; 7 positions agree with TRBD2. TRBV23-1 is treated as an ORF (open reading frame) with a function not yet certain. The CDR3 is 16 residues long. Unmatched junction bases numbered 13, after V lost 2 bases and J lost 6 bases.

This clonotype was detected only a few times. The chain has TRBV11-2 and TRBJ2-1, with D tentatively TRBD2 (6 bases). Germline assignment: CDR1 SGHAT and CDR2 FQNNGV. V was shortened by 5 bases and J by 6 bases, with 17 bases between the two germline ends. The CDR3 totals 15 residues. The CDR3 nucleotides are TGTGCCAGCAGCCTAAGAGGAGGGGCGGGCAATGAGCAGTTCTTC. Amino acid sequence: CASSLRGGAGNEQFF. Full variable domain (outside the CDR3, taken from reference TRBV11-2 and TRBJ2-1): EAGVAQSPRYKIIEKRQSVAFWCNPISGHATLYWYQQILGQGPKLLIQFQNNGVVDDSQLPKDRFSAERLKGVDSTLKIQPAKLEDSAVYLCASSLRGGAGNEQFFGPGTRLTVL.

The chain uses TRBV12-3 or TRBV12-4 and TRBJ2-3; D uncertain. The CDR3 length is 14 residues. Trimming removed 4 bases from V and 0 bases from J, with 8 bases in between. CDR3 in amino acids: CASSSVPSTDTQYF. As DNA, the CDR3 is TGTGCCAGCAGTTCCGTTCCCAGCACAGATACGCAGTATTTT.

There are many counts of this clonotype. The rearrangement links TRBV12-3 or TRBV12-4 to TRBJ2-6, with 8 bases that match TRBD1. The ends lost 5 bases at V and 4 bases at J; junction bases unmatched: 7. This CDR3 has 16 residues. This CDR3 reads CASSGQGKEGANVLTF. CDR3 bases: TGTGCCAGCAGTGGACAGGGTAAAGAGGGGGCCAACGTCCTGACTTTC.

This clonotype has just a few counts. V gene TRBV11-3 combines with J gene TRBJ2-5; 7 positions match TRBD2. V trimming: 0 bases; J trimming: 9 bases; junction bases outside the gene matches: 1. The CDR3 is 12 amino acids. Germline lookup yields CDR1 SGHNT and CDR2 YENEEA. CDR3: CASSLDRGAQYF. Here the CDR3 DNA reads TGTGCCAGCAGCTTAGATCGGGGGGCCCAGTACTTC.

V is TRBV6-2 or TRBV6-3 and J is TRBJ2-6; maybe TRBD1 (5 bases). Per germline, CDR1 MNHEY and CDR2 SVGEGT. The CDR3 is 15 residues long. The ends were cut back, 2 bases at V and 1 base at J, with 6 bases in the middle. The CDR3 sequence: CASSYHRSGANVLTF. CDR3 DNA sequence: TGTGCCAGCAGTTACCACAGGTCTGGGGCCAACGTCCTGACTTTC.

CDR3 nucleotides: TGTGCCAGCAGTGAGTGGCAGGGCACTGAAGCTTTCTTT. Its translation is CASSEWQGTEAFF. The genes are TRBV6-1 and TRBJ1-1, with D maybe TRBD1 (5 bases). Germline V gene data show CDR1 as MNHNS and CDR2 as SASEGT. Trimming stripped 3 bases from V and 4 bases from J, with 9 bases between. The CDR3 contains 13 residues.

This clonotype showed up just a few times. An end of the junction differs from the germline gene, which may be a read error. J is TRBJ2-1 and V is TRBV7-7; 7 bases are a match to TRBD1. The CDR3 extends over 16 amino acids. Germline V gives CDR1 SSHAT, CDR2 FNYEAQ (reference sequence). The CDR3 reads CASSVRGGDEVNEQFF. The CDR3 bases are TGTGCTAGCAGCGTGAGAGGGGGCGATGAGGTCAATGAGCAGTTCTTC.

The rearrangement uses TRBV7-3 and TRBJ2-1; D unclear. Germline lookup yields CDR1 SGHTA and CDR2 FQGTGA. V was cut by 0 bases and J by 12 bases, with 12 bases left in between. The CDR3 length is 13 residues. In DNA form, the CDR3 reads TGTGCCAGCAGCTTAACCGGTAGCCCATCGCAGTTCTTC. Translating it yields CASSLTGSPSQFF.

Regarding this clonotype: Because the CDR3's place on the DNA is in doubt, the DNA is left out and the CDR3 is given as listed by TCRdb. CDR3 sequence reads: CASGLGMGETQYF. The chain couples TRBV12-5 to TRBJ2-5. The CDR3 spans 13 residues, counting both ends. Germline assignment: CDR1 LGHNT and CDR2 FRNRAP.

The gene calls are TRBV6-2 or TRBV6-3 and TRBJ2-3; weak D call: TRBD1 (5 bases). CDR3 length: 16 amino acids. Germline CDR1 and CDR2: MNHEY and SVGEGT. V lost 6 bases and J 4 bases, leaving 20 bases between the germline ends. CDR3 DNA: TGTGCCAGCAGCCACCCCAGGTTCTGGGGCTCAGATACGCAGTATTTT. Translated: CASSHPRFWGSDTQYF.

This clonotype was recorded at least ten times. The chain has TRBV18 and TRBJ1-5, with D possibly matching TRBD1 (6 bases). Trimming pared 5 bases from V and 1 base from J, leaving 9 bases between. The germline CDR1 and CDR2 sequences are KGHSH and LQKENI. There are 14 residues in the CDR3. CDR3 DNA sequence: TGTGCCAGCTCATCGGACAGCAGCAATCAGCCCCAGCATTTT. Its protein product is CASSSDSSNQPQHF.

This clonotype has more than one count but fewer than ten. The CDR3 region is CASSIPGQETQYF. CDR3 coding DNA: TGTGCCAGTAGTATACCCGGGCAAGAGACCCAGTACTTC. The chain combines TRBV19 with TRBJ2-5; D unclear. CDR3 length: 13 amino acids. Germline V gives CDR1 LNHDA, CDR2 SQIVND (reference sequence). The V and J ends lost 2 bases and 2 bases respectively, with 6 bases between them.

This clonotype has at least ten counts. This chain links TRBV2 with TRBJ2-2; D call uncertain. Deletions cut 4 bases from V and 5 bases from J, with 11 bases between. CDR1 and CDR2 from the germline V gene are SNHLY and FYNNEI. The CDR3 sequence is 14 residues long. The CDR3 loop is CASSVRIGTGELFF. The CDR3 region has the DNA TGTGCCAGCAGTGTCCGGATTGGGACCGGGGAGCTGTTTTTT.

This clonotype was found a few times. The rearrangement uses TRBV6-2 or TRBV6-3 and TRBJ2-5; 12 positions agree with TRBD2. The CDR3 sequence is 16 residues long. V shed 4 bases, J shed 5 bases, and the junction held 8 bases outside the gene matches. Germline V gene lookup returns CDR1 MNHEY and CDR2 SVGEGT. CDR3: CASSSKLAGGDETQYF. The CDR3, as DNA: TGTGCCAGCAGTTCCAAACTAGCGGGAGGAGATGAGACCCAGTACTTC.

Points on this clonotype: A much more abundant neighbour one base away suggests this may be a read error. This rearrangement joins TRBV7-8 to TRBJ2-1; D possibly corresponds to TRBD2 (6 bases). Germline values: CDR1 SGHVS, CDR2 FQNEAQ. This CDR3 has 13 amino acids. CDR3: CAILGGAAVEQSF. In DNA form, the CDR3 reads TGTGCCATCTTAGGCGGGGCTGCCGTAGAGCAGTCCTTC.

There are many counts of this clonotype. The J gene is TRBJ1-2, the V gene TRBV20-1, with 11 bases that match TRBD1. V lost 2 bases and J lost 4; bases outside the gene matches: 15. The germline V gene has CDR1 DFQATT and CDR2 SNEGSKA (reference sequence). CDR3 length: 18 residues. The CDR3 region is CSARPGGLGTGGPYGYTF. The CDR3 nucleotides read TGCAGTGCTAGACCCGGGGGCCTGGGGACAGGGGGACCCTATGGCTACACCTTC.